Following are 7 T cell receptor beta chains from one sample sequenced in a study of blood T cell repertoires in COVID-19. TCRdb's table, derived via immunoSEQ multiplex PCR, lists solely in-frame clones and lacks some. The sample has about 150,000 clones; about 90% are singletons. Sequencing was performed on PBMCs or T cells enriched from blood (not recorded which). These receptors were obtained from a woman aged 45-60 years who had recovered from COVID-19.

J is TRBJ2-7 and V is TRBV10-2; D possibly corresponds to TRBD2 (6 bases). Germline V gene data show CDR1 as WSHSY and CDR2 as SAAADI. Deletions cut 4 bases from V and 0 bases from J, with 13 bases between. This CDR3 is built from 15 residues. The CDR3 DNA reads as TGCGCCAGCAGTGGTAGCGGACCCATCTCCTACGAGCAGTACTTC. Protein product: CASSGSGPISYEQYF.

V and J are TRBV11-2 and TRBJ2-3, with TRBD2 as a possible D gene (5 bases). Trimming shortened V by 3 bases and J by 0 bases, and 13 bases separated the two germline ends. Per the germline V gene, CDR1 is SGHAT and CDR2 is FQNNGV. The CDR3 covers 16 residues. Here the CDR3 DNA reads TGTGCCAGCAGCTTCGGCGGGTCCACTAGCACAGATACGCAGTATTTT. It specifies CASSFGGSTSTDTQYF.

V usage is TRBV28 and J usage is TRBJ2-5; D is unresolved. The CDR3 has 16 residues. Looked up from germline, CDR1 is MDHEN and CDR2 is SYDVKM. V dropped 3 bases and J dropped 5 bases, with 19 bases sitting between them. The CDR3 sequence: CASSFVVALDGETQYF. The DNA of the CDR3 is TGTGCCAGCAGTTTTGTAGTAGCCTTAGATGGGGAGACCCAGTACTTC.

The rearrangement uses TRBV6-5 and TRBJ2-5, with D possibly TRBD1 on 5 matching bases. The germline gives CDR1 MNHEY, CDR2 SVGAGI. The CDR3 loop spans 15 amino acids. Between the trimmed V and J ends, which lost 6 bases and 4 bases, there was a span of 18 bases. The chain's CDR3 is CASSDRAAGRETQYF. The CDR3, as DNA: TGTGCCAGCAGCGATCGGGCTGCAGGGCGAGAGACCCAGTACTTC.

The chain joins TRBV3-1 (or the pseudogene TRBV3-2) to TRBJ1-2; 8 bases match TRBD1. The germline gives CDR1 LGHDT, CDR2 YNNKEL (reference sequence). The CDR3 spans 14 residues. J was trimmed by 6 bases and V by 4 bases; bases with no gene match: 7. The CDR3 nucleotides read TGTGCCAGCAGCCCCTGGCAGGGGGCGGATGGCTACACCTTC. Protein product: CASSPWQGADGYTF.

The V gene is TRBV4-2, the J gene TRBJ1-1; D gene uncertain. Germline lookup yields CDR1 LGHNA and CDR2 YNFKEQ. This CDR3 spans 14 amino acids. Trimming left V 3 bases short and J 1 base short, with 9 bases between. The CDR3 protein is CASSHPRENTEAFF. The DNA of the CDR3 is TGTGCCAGCAGCCACCCACGCGAGAACACTGAAGCTTTCTTT.

As DNA, the CDR3 is TGCGCCAGCAGCTTGGGTTTGGGGCAGCCCCGCTATGGCTACACCTTC. Translated, it gives CASSLGLGQPRYGYTF. This chain joins TRBV5-1 and TRBJ1-2; TRBD1 might be the D (5 bases). The CDR3 loop spans 16 amino acids. Trimming cost V 0 bases and J 4 bases, with 16 bases left between them. CDR1 SGHRS and CDR2 YFSETQ come from the germline V gene.